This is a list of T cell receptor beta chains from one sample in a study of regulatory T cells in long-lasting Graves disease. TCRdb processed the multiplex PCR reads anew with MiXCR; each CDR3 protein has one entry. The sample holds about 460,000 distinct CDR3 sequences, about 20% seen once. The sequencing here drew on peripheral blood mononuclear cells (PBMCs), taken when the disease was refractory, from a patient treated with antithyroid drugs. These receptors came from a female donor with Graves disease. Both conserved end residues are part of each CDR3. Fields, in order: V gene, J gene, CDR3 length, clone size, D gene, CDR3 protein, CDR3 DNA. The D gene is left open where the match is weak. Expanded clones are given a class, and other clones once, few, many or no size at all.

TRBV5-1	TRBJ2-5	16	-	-	CASSLSPQGSQETQYF	TGCGCCAGCAGCTTGAGCCCCCAGGGCTCTCAAGAGACCCAGTACTTC
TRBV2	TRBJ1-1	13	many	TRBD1	CASKDRGNTEAFF	TGTGCCAGCAAGGACAGGGGGAACACTGAAGCTTTCTTT
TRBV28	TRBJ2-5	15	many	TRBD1	CASSGAGTGGETQYF	TGTGCCAGCAGTGGAGCCGGGACAGGGGGTGAGACCCAGTACTTC
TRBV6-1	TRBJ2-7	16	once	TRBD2	CASSDRGLAERYDQYF	TGTGCCAGCAGTGACAGGGGACTAGCGGAACGCTACGATCAGTACTTC
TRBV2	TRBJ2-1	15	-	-	CASARGAGVGNEQFF	TGTGCCAGCGCCCGGGGGGCGGGAGTTGGGAATGAGCAGTTCTTC
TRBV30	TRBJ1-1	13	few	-	CAWSRQQNTEAFF	TGTGCCTGGAGTAGACAGCAGAACACTGAAGCTTTCTTT
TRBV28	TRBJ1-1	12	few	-	CASSPGLSEAFF	TGTGCCAGCAGCCCCGGACTCAGTGAAGCTTTCTTT
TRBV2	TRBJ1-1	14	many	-	CASSEQRTDTEAFF	TGTGCCAGCAGTGAACAGAGAACGGACACTGAAGCTTTCTTT
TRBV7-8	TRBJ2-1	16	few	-	CASSWKRLSSYNEQFF	TGTGCCAGCAGCTGGAAGCGTCTTAGCTCCTACAATGAGCAGTTCTTC
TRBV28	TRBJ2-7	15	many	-	CASSLSPDSSYEQYF	TGTGCCAGCAGTTTATCTCCGGACAGTAGCTACGAGCAGTACTTC
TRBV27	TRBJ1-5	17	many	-	CASSLSGVVTSNQPQHF	TGTGCCAGCAGTTTATCGGGGGTCGTCACTAGCAATCAGCCCCAGCATTTT
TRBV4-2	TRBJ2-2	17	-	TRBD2	CASTPPGLAGSDGELFF	TGTGCCAGCACCCCTCCAGGACTAGCGGGTAGTGACGGGGAGCTGTTTTTT
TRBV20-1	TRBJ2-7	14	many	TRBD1	CSAGRGTGGREQYF	TGCAGTGCCGGCCGTGGGACAGGGGGAAGGGAGCAGTACTTC
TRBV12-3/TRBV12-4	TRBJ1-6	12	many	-	CASSFPPGALHF	TGTGCCAGCAGCTTTCCCCCTGGGGCCCTCCACTTT
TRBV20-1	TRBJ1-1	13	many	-	CSAFQTGGTEAFF	TGCAGTGCTTTTCAAACAGGTGGCACTGAAGCTTTCTTT
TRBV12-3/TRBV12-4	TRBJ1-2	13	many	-	CASSSATPYGYTF	TGTGCCAGCAGTTCTGCCACTCCCTATGGCTACACCTTC
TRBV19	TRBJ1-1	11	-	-	CATKDQGSAFF	TGTGCCACCAAAGATCAGGGTTCAGCTTTCTTT
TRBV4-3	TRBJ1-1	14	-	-	CASSQDIGNTEAFF	TGCGCCAGCAGCCAAGATATCGGTAACACTGAAGCTTTCTTT
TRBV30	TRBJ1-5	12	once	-	CAWSVGNQPQHF	TGTGCCTGGAGTGTCGGCAATCAGCCCCAGCATTTT